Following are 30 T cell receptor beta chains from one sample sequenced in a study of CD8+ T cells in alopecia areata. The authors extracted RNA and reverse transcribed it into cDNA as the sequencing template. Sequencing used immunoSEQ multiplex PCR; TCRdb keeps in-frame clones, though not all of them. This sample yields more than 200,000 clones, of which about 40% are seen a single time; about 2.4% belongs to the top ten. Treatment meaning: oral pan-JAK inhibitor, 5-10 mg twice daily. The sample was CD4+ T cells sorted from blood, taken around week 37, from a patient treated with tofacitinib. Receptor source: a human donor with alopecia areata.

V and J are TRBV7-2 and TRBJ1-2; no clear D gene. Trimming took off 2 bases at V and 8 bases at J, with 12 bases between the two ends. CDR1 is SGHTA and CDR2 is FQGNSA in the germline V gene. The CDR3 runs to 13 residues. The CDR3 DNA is TGTGCCAGCAGCTTAAAACGGGTGGGAGGCTACACCTTC. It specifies CASSLKRVGGYTF.

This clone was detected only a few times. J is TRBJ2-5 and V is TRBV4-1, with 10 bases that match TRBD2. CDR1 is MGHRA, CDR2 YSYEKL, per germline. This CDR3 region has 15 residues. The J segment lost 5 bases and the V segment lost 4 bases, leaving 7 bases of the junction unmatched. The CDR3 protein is CASSRTGTSDETQYF. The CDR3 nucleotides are TGCGCCAGCAGCCGGACCGGGACTAGCGACGAGACCCAGTACTTC.

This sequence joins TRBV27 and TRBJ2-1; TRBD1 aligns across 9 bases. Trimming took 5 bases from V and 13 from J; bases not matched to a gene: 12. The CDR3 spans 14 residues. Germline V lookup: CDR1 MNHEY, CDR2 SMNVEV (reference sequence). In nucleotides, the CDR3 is TGTGCCAGCAGTCCCGGGACAGGGTACCATAAACAGTTCTTC. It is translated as CASSPGTGYHKQFF.

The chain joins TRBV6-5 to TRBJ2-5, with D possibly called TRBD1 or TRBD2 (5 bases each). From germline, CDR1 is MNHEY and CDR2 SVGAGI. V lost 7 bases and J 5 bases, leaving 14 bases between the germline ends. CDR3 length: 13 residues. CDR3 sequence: CASTPGGRETQYF. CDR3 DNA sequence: TGTGCCAGCACCCCTGGGGGAAGGGAGACCCAGTACTTC.

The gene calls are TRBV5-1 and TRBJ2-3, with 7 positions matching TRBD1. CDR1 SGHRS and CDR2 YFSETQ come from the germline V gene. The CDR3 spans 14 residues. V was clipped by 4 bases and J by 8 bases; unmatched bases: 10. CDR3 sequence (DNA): TGCGCCAGCAGCCCGGGACAGACATTCGGTACGCAGTATTTT. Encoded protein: CASSPGQTFGTQYF.

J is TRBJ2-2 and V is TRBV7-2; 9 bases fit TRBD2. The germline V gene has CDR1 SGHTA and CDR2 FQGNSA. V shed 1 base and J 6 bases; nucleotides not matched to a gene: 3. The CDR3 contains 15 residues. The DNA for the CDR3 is TGTGCCAGCAGCTTAGGTAGCGGGAGTGCCGGGGAGCTGTTTTTT. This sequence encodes CASSLGSGSAGELFF.

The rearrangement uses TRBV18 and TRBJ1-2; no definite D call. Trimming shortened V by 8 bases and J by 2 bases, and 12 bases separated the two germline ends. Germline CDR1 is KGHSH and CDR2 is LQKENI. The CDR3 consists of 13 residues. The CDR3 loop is CASAERENYGYTF. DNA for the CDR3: TGTGCCAGCGCCGAAAGGGAAAACTATGGCTACACCTTC.

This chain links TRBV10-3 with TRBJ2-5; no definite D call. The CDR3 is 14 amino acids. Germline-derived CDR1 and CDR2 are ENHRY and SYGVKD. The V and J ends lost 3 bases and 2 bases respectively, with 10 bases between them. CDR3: CAISDGFQQETQYF. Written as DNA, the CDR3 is TGTGCCATCAGTGACGGGTTTCAGCAAGAGACCCAGTACTTC.

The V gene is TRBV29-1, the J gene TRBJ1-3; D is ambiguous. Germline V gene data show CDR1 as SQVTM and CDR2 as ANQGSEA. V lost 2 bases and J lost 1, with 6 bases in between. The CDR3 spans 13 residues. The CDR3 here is CSVELGSGNTIYF. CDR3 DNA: TGCAGCGTTGAACTGGGGTCTGGAAACACCATATATTTT.

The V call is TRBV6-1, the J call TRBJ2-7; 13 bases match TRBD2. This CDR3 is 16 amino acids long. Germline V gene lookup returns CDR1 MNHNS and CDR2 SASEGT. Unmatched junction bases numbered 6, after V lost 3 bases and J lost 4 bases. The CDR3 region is CASSDRTSGRRYEQYF. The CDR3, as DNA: TGTGCCAGCAGTGACCGGACTAGCGGGAGAAGGTACGAGCAGTACTTC.

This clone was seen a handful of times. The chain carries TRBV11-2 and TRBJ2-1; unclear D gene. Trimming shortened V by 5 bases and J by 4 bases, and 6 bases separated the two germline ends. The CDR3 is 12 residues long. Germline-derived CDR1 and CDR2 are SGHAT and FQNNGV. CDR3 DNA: TGTGCCAGCAGCCGAACGTACAATGAGCAGTTCTTC. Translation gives CASSRTYNEQFF.

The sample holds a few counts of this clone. The CDR3 here is CASRGLAGSYEQYF. For the CDR3, the DNA is TGTGCCAGCAGAGGACTAGCGGGATCCTACGAGCAGTACTTC. The genes are TRBV7-9 and TRBJ2-7; 12 nucleotides line up with TRBD2. The V gene's germline CDR1 is SEHNR and CDR2 FQNEAQ (reference sequence). The CDR3 runs 14 residues. V trimming: 6 bases; J trimming: 1 base; junction bases outside the gene matches: 1.

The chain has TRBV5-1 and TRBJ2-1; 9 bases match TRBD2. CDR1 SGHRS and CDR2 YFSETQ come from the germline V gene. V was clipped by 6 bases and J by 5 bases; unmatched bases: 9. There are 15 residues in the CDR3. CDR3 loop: CASIPYAGGNNEQFF. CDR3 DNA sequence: TGCGCCAGCATACCCTATGCGGGAGGGAACAATGAGCAGTTCTTC.

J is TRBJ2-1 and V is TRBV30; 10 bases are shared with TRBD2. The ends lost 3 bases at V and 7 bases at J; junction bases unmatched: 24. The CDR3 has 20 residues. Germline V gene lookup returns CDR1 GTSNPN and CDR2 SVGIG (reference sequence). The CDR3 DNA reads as TGTGCCTGGAGCGAACGGGGACCGGGACTAGCGCAAATAATGGGGAATGAGCAGTTCTTC. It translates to CAWSERGPGLAQIMGNEQFF.

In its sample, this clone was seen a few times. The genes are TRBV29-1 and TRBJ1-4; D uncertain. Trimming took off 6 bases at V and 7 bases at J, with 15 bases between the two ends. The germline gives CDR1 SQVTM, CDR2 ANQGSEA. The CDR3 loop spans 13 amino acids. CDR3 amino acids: CSVRQVRSEKLFF. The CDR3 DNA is TGCAGCGTCCGGCAGGTGCGAAGTGAAAAACTGTTTTTT.

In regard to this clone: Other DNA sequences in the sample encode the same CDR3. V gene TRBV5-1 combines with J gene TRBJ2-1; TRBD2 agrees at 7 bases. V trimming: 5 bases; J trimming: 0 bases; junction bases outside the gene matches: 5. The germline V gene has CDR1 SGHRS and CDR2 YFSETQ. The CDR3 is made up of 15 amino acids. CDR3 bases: TGCGCCAGCAGTCTAGCGGAGAGCTCCTACAATGAGCAGTTCTTC. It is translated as CASSLAESSYNEQFF.

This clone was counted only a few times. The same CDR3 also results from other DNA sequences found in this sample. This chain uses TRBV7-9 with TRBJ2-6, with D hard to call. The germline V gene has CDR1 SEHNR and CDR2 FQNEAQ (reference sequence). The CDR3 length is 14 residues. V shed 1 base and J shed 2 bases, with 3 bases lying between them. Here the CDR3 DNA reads TGTGCCAGCAGCTTAGGAGCTGGGGCCAACGTCCTGACTTTC. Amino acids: CASSLGAGANVLTF.

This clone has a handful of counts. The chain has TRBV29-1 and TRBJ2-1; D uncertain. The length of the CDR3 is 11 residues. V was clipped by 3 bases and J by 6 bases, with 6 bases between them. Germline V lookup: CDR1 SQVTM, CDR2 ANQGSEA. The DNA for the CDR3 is TGCAGCGTTGAGCCCGGCAATGAGCAGTTCTTC. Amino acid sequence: CSVEPGNEQFF.

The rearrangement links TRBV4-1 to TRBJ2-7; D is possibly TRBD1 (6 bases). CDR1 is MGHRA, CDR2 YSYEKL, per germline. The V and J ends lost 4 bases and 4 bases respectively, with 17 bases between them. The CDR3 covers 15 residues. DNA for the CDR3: TGCGCCAGCAGCCGCACCGGGACAATGAATTACGAGCAGTACTTC. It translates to CASSRTGTMNYEQYF.

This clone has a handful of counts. The CDR3 DNA follows: TGTGCCAGCAGCCCCTGGACGAGTACCGGGGAGCTGTTTTTT. This encodes CASSPWTSTGELFF. V is TRBV7-2 and J is TRBJ2-2; no clear D gene. V lost 5 bases, J lost 5 bases, and 12 bases lay in between. Germline V CDR1 and CDR2: SGHTA, FQGNSA. This CDR3 spans 14 amino acids.

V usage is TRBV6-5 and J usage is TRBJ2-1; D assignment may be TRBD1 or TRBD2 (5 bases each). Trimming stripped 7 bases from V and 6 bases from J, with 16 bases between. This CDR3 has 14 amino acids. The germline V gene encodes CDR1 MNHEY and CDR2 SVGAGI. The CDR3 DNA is TGTGCCAGCAAGCCGGGACCAGCTTCCAATGAGCAGTTCTTC. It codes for CASKPGPASNEQFF.

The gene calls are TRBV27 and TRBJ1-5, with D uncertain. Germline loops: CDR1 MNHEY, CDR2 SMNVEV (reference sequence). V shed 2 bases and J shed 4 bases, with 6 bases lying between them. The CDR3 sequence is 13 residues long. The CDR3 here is CASSLVGNQPQHF. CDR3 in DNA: TGTGCCAGCAGTTTAGTTGGAAATCAGCCCCAGCATTTT.

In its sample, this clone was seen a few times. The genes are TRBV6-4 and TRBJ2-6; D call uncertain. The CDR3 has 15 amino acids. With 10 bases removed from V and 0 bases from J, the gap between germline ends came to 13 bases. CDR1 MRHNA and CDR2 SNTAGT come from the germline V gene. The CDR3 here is CATPISPSGANVLTF. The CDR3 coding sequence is TGTGCCACCCCTATTTCCCCCTCTGGGGCCAACGTCCTGACTTTC.

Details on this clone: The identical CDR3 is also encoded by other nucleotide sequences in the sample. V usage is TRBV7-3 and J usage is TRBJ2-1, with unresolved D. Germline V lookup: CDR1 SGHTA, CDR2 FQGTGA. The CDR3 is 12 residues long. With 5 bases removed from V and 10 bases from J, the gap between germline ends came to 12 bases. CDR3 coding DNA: TGTGCCAGCAGCCTATCACTTGGAGAGCAGTTCTTC. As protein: CASSLSLGEQFF.

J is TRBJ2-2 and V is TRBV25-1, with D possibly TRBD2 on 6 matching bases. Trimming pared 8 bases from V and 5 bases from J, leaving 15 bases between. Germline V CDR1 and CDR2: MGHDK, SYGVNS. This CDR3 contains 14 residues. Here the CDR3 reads CASAGLGGTGELFF. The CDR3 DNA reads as TGTGCCAGCGCAGGGCTGGGGGGTACCGGGGAGCTGTTTTTT.

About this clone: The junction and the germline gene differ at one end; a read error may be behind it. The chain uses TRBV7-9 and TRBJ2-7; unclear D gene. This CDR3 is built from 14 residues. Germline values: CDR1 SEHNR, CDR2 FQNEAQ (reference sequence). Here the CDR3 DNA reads TGTGCCAGCAGCTCCCAGGTCCCGTCCTCCGAGCAGTACTTC. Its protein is CASSSQVPSSEQYF.

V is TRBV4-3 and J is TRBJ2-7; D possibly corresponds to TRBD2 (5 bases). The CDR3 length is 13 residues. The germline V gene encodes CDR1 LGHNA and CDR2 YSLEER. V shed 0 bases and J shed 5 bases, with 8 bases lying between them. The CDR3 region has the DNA TGCGCCAGCAGCCAAGAGACCGGGGACGAGCAGTACTTC. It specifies CASSQETGDEQYF.

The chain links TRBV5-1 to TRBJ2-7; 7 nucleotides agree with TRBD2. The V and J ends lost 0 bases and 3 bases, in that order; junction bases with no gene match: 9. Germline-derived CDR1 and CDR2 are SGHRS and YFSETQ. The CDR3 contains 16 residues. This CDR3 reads CASSLALSSGSYEQYF. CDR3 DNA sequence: TGCGCCAGCAGCTTGGCCTTGTCTAGCGGAAGCTACGAGCAGTACTTC.

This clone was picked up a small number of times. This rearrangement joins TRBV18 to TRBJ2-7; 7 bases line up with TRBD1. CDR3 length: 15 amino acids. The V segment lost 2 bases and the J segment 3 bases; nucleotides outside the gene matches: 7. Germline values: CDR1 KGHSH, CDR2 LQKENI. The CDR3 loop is CASSPRTGSSYEQYF. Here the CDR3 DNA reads TGTGCCAGCTCACCAAGGACAGGCTCAAGCTACGAGCAGTACTTC.

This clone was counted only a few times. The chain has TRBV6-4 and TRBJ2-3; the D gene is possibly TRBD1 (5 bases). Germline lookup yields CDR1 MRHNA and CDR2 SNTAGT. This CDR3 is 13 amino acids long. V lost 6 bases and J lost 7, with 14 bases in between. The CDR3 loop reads CASSLTGSNTQYF. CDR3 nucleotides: TGTGCCAGCAGCTTAACAGGATCGAATACGCAGTATTTT.